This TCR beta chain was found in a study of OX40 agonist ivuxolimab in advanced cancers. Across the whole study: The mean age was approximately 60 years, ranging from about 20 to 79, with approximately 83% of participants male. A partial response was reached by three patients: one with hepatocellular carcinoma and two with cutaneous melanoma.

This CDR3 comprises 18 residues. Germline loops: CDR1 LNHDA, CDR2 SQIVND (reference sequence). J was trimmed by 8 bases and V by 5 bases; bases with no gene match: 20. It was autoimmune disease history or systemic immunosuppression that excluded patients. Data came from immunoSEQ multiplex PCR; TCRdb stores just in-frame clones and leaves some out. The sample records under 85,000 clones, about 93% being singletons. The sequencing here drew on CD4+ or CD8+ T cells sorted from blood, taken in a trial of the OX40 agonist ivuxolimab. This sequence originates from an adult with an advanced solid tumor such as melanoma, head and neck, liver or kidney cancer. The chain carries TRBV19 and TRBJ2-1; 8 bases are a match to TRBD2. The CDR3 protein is CASSPGPADGRAADEQFF. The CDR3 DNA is TGTGCCAGTAGTCCGGGGCCGGCTGACGGGAGGGCCGCAGATGAGCAGTTCTTC.